The rows below give T cell receptor beta chains drawn from one sample of a study of T-cell memory formation after mild COVID-19. TCRdb fed the 5' RACE reads into MiXCR, producing one record per CDR3 protein. This sample carries a few hundred thousand distinct CDR3 sequences, approximately 15% of them seen once, and the ten largest clones take 20% to 25%. Input material: PBMCs or a T cell subset sorted from them (not recorded which). Every receptor here comes from a man between 18 and 35 years old who had mild COVID-19 (a few samples of this study predate the infection). Cell type and time point are not known. Each CDR3 is given with its conserved first and last residue. Each record gives: V gene, J gene, D gene, clone size, CDR3 DNA, CDR3 protein. The D gene is left open where the match is weak. Only some rows state a clone size, as once, few, many or a class for expanded clones.

>TRBV7-2|TRBJ2-3|TRBD2|few
TGTGCCAGCAGCCAGGTGGGGGGGGGCACAGATACGCAGTATTTT
CASSQVGGGTDTQYF
>TRBV9|TRBJ1-4|TRBD1|once
TGTGCCAGCAGCGCGGGACAGGCTGAAAAACTGTTTTTT
CASSAGQAEKLFF
>TRBV11-2|TRBJ1-2|-|few
TGTGCCAGCAGCTTAAATCCTGATAACTATGGCTACACCTTC
CASSLNPDNYGYTF
>TRBV11-2|TRBJ2-3|TRBD2|many
TGTGCCAGCAGCCCTTTTCCGGGGGGGTCTAGCACAGATACGCAGTATTTT
CASSPFPGGSSTDTQYF
>TRBV20-1|TRBJ1-1|-|few
TGCAGTGCTAGGGGGAGGGCTGAAGCTTTCTTT
CSARGRAEAFF
>TRBV5-1|TRBJ2-5|TRBD2|few
TGCGCCAGCAGCTTGTCAGGTAGCGGGGGAGTCCAAGAGACCCAGTACTTC
CASSLSGSGGVQETQYF
>TRBV6-1|TRBJ1-6|-|-
TGTGCCAGCAGTGGGGGGGACGGACGATGGGCCGCTGGACCCCTCCACTTT
CASSGGDGRWAAGPLHF
>TRBV6-5|TRBJ2-1|TRBD2|few
TGTGCCAGCAGCACATCCCTAGCGGGGGGTAATGAGCAGTTCTTC
CASSTSLAGGNEQFF
>TRBV6-5|TRBJ2-1|TRBD1|-
TGTGCCAGCAGTTACACCCGGACAGGGACCAATGAGCAGTTCTTC
CASSYTRTGTNEQFF
>TRBV6-2/TRBV6-3|TRBJ2-3|TRBD2|-
TGTGCCACCCTAGCGGGGGGGTTCACAGATACGCAGTATTTT
CATLAGGFTDTQYF
>TRBV2|TRBJ1-1|-|-
TGTGCCAGCAGTGAAGGCCCGGGCACTGAAGCTTTCTTT
CASSEGPGTEAFF
>TRBV6-6|TRBJ1-5|-|-
TGTGCCAGCCTCGGCGGTAGCAATCAGCCCCAGCATTTT
CASLGGSNQPQHF
>TRBV20-1|TRBJ2-3|TRBD2|-
TGCAGTGCTAGGCTGCTAACTAGCGGGGACACAGATACGCAGTATTTT
CSARLLTSGDTDTQYF
>TRBV27|TRBJ1-1|-|-
TGTGCCAGCAGTTTAACGGCAGGGGTTATGAACACTGAAGCTTTCTTT
CASSLTAGVMNTEAFF
>TRBV14|TRBJ2-1|-|many
TGTGCCAGCAGCCAAGAATTCCCGCGGCGAGGTTACAATGAGCAGTTCTTC
CASSQEFPRRGYNEQFF
>TRBV2|TRBJ2-3|-|-
TGTGCCAGCATTGGCTGGGGAGATACGCAGTATTTT
CASIGWGDTQYF
>TRBV7-8|TRBJ1-1|-|few
TGTGCCAGCAGCTTTGGCGCATTCAACACTGAAGCTTTCTTT
CASSFGAFNTEAFF